The 29 T cell receptor beta chains below come from one sample, sequenced in a study of T cells in Graves' hyperthyroidism and ophthalmopathy. What was amplified from RNA transcripts were TCR beta CDR3 regions. The primer set for the first-round RT-PCR of the TCR CDR3 was HTBI. TCRdb redid the calling of the multiplex PCR reads with MiXCR, one entry per CDR3 protein. Of approximately 510,000 distinct CDR3 sequences listed, around 43% are singletons. The sequencing sample was made of peripheral blood or thyroid tissue (not recorded which). These receptors were obtained from an adult woman with Graves' disease, either hyperthyroidism or ophthalmopathy (not recorded which).

This clonotype was counted between two and nine times. The V call is TRBV2, the J call TRBJ2-6; possibly TRBD2 for D (6 bases). Germline V gives CDR1 SNHLY, CDR2 FYNNEI. The CDR3 is made up of 14 amino acids. Trimming took off 5 bases at V and 9 bases at J, with 14 bases between the two ends. CDR3 DNA: TGTGCCAGCAGTTCATCGGGAGTCAACAACGTCCTGACTTTC. As protein: CASSSSGVNNVLTF. The variable domain in full, with the rest retrieved from reference TRBV2 and TRBJ2-6, is EPEVTQTPSHQVTQMGQEVILRCVPISNHLYFYWYRQILGQKVEFLVSFYNNEISEKSEIFDDQFSVERPDGSNFTLKIRSTKLEDSAMYFCASSSSGVNNVLTFGAGSRLTVL.

This sequence joins TRBV6-6 and TRBJ1-1, with D perhaps matching TRBD1 (6 bases). The V and J ends lost 6 bases and 3 bases respectively, with 14 bases between them. Looked up from germline, CDR1 is MNHNY and CDR2 is SVGAGI (reference sequence). The CDR3 sequence is 14 residues long. The CDR3 DNA is TGTGCCAGCAGGACAGGTTCCTCGTACACTGAAGCTTTCTTT. Its translation is CASRTGSSYTEAFF.

The chain employs TRBV20-1 and TRBJ2-7, with TRBD2 matching over 8 bases. This CDR3 contains 17 residues. Germline V lookup: CDR1 DFQATT, CDR2 SNEGSKA (reference sequence). V trimming: 0 bases; J trimming: 4 bases; junction bases outside the gene matches: 14. CDR3 DNA: TGCAGTGCTAGAGATCCCAACCATAGCGGGGTAATATACGAGCAGTACTTC. It yields the protein CSARDPNHSGVIYEQYF.

The chain combines TRBV10-3 with TRBJ2-7, with 7 bases matching TRBD1. V was pared by 2 bases and J by 2 bases, with 9 bases of the junction left unmatched. Germline CDR1 is ENHRY and CDR2 is SYGVKD. This CDR3 has 16 residues. CDR3 sequence (DNA): TGTGCCATCAGTGAGACAGGGAACAGGGGTACCTACGAGCAGTACTTC. It translates to CAISETGNRGTYEQYF.

A few counts support this clonotype. This chain connects TRBV27 to TRBJ1-2, with TRBD1 matching over 7 bases. Germline CDR1 MNHEY, CDR2 SMNVEV (reference sequence). The V gene end was trimmed by 5 bases and the J gene end by 4 bases; junction bases not matched to a gene: 10. The CDR3 spans 15 residues. CDR3 region: CASSPQMDRSYGYTF. The CDR3 region has the DNA TGTGCCAGCAGTCCCCAGATGGACAGGAGCTATGGCTACACCTTC.

This clonotype was observed a single time. This chain uses TRBV6-4 with TRBJ1-1; TRBD1 is a possible D gene (6 bases). Trimming took 2 bases from V and 9 from J, leaving 13 bases between them. This CDR3 contains 13 residues. CDR1 is MRHNA, CDR2 SNTAGT, per germline. The CDR3 DNA follows: TGTGCCAGCAGTGACCAGGAGGGGGGTAAAGCTTTCTTT. Translation gives CASSDQEGGKAFF.

The gene calls are TRBV29-1 and TRBJ2-2; tentatively, D is TRBD2 (5 bases). Germline V gene lookup returns CDR1 SQVTM and CDR2 ANQGSEA. The CDR3 has 12 amino acids. Deletions cut 6 bases from V and 6 bases from J, with 11 bases between. The CDR3 sequence is CSVEGGPGELFF. The CDR3 nucleotides read TGCAGCGTCGAGGGCGGTCCCGGGGAGCTGTTTTTT.

This clonotype was found many times. V is TRBV29-1 and J is TRBJ2-7; D remains unclear. CDR3 length: 11 residues. The germline CDR1 and CDR2 sequences are SQVTM and ANQGSEA. Trimming left V 5 bases short and J 1 base short, with 6 bases between. The CDR3 sequence is CSVSYSYEQYF. CDR3 DNA: TGCAGCGTTTCGTATTCCTACGAGCAGTACTTC.

This sequence joins TRBV7-9 and TRBJ1-2, with a tentative D call TRBD1 (6 bases). Trimming stripped 4 bases from V and 5 bases from J, with 17 bases between. The germline V gene has CDR1 SEHNR and CDR2 FQNEAQ (reference sequence). This CDR3 region has 15 residues. CDR3 protein: CASSSRRQERYGYTF. The CDR3 DNA sequence: TGTGCCAGCAGCTCGAGACGACAGGAAAGATATGGCTACACCTTC.

In its sample, this clonotype was seen many times. V usage is TRBV27 and J usage is TRBJ2-5; 7 bases are shared with TRBD1. With 5 bases clipped from V and 4 bases from J, the junction kept 4 bases outside the gene matches. From germline, CDR1 is MNHEY and CDR2 SMNVEV (reference sequence). The CDR3 has 13 amino acids. The CDR3 protein is CASSHTGVETQYF. The CDR3 DNA reads as TGTGCCAGCAGTCACACAGGGGTAGAGACCCAGTACTTC.

The chain carries TRBV4-3 and TRBJ2-7, with D maybe TRBD1 (6 bases). From germline, CDR1 is LGHNA and CDR2 YSLEER. The V end lost 6 bases, the J end lost 3 bases, and 9 bases lay between the germline ends. The CDR3 extends over 12 amino acids. The CDR3 DNA is TGCGCCAGCAGTTGGGACAACTACGAGCAGTACTTC. Protein sequence: CASSWDNYEQYF.

This clonotype came up many times. The CDR3 region is CASSPQTDGEQYF. DNA of the CDR3: TGTGCCAGCAGCCCCCAGACAGACGGGGAGCAGTACTTC. This chain uses TRBV7-9 with TRBJ2-7; D is possibly TRBD1 (5 bases). V lost 5 bases and J 7 bases, leaving 15 bases between the germline ends. There are 13 residues in the CDR3. The V gene's germline CDR1 is SEHNR and CDR2 FQNEAQ (reference sequence).

This clonotype was found many times. The rearrangement joins TRBV6-6 to TRBJ2-6; tentative D call: TRBD2 (6 bases). Germline V gene sequence: CDR1 MNHNY, CDR2 SVGAGI (reference sequence). The CDR3 runs to 17 residues. V lost 4 bases and J lost 0, with 13 bases in between. The CDR3: CASSSGGMTSGANVLTF. CDR3 in DNA: TGTGCCAGCAGTTCGGGCGGGATGACCTCTGGGGCCAACGTCCTGACTTTC.

This clonotype was found a few times. The V and J genes are TRBV6-6 and TRBJ1-5; possible D gene TRBD1, 6 bases. This CDR3 is built from 15 residues. Trimming shortened V by 8 bases and J by 5 bases, and 19 bases separated the two germline ends. Per germline, CDR1 MNHNY and CDR2 SVGAGI (reference sequence). The DNA of the CDR3 is TGTGCCAGCTCGGGGGCTCTTGTTCATTATCAGCCCCAGCATTTT. Translation gives CASSGALVHYQPQHF.

J is TRBJ1-1 and V is TRBV29-1; D perhaps matches TRBD1 (6 bases). The CDR3 is 12 amino acids. Looked up from germline, CDR1 is SQVTM and CDR2 is ANQGSEA. Deletions cut 1 base from V and 8 bases from J, with 11 bases between. The DNA for the CDR3 is TGCAGCGTTGAAGGGACAGCTGGAGAAGCTTTCTTT. Translation gives CSVEGTAGEAFF.

The table lists this clonotype with a few counts. The chain has TRBV20-1 and TRBJ2-5; 8 positions agree with TRBD2. The CDR3 length is 12 residues. Germline V lookup: CDR1 DFQATT, CDR2 SNEGSKA (reference sequence). V was pared by 8 bases and J by 5 bases, with 7 bases of the junction left unmatched. CDR3 nucleotide sequence: TGCAGTCCCTCGGGAGGGCAGGAGACCCAGTACTTC. Protein sequence: CSPSGGQETQYF.

CDR3 residues: CASSNRDPNEKLFF. The CDR3 DNA reads as TGTGCCAGCAGTAACCGGGACCCTAATGAAAAACTGTTTTTT. The chain links TRBV7-9 to TRBJ1-4; a possible D gene is TRBD1 (5 bases). The V gene lost 6 bases and the J gene lost 3 bases, with 11 bases spanning the gap. The germline V gene encodes CDR1 SEHNR and CDR2 FQNEAQ (reference sequence). The CDR3 covers 14 residues.

The chain couples TRBV15 to TRBJ1-2; the D gene is possibly TRBD1 (5 bases). Germline loops: CDR1 LNHNV, CDR2 YYDKDF (reference sequence). V lost 8 bases, J lost 7 bases, and 11 bases lay in between. CDR3 size: 11 residues. The CDR3 protein is CATASGTGYTF. The CDR3 DNA reads as TGTGCCACCGCATCGGGGACTGGCTACACCTTC.

The V and J genes are TRBV10-3 and TRBJ2-7, with a possible D match to TRBD1 (5 bases). The germline CDR1 and CDR2 sequences are ENHRY and SYGVKD. V was clipped by 0 bases and J by 5 bases, with 8 bases between them. The CDR3 loop spans 13 amino acids. The CDR3 region has the DNA TGTGCCATCAGTGAGTCCCGACAGCACGAGCAGTACTTC. Translating gives CAISESRQHEQYF.

The chain couples TRBV6-1 to TRBJ2-7, with a tentative D call TRBD2 (7 bases). Germline CDR1 is MNHNS and CDR2 is SASEGT. Trimming pared 8 bases from V and 3 bases from J, leaving 14 bases between. There are 13 residues in the CDR3. In DNA, the CDR3 is TGTGCCAGCGGAGCGGGGACACGCTACGAGCAGTACTTC. Translation: CASGAGTRYEQYF.

This clonotype has a count of ten or more. The chain is built from TRBV20-1 and TRBJ1-4; D not resolved. CDR3 length: 15 residues. The V end lost 2 bases, the J end lost 0 bases, and 10 bases lay between the germline ends. CDR1 and CDR2 (germline): DFQATT, SNEGSKA (reference sequence). CDR3: CSARPGGATNEKLFF. The DNA of the CDR3 is TGCAGTGCTAGACCCGGAGGTGCAACTAATGAAAAACTGTTTTTT.

This clonotype showed up many times. The genes are TRBV11-2 and TRBJ1-2; perhaps TRBD1 as D (5 bases). Per the germline V gene, CDR1 is SGHAT and CDR2 is FQNNGV. Deletions cut 4 bases from V and 8 bases from J, with 17 bases between. The CDR3 totals 14 residues. The CDR3 protein is CASSYTGGLPGYTF. CDR3 coding DNA: TGTGCCAGCAGCTACACGGGGGGGTTGCCCGGCTACACCTTC.

This chain joins TRBV12-3 or TRBV12-4 and TRBJ1-2; a weak D match, TRBD1 (5 bases). V lost 3 bases to trimming and J lost 6 bases, with 11 bases between them. CDR3 length: 13 residues. The CDR3 loop is CASSFRQTDGYTF. In DNA form, the CDR3 reads TGTGCCAGCAGTTTTCGACAGACAGATGGCTACACCTTC.

This chain connects TRBV2 to TRBJ1-5, with D hard to call. V lost 8 bases, J lost 6 bases, and 20 bases lay in between. The CDR3 contains 15 residues. Germline V lookup: CDR1 SNHLY, CDR2 FYNNEI. CDR3 protein: CASGRGGLYSQPQHF. The CDR3 coding sequence is TGTGCCAGCGGAAGAGGAGGCCTATACAGTCAGCCCCAGCATTTT.

The table lists this clonotype with a count of one. The DNA for the CDR3 is TGCAGTGCTAGAGCTCTGGGGGGAGGCTCTGTGGGGACTGAAGCTTTCTTT. This sequence encodes CSARALGGGSVGTEAFF. The gene calls are TRBV20-1 and TRBJ1-1; maybe TRBD1 (5 bases). This CDR3 has 17 residues. Per germline, CDR1 DFQATT and CDR2 SNEGSKA (reference sequence). Trimming took off 1 base at V and 5 bases at J, with 23 bases between the two ends.

This chain uses TRBV10-3 with TRBJ2-3, with D tentatively TRBD1 or TRBD2 (5 bases each). This CDR3 region has 13 residues. From germline, CDR1 is ENHRY and CDR2 SYGVKD. The V and J ends lost 11 bases and 0 bases respectively, with 12 bases between them. CDR3 protein: CAGRDQSTDTQYF. CDR3 DNA: TGTGCCGGTCGGGACCAAAGCACAGATACGCAGTATTTT.

This clonotype was seen many times. The chain couples TRBV29-1 to TRBJ1-1, with 8 bases fitting TRBD1. CDR3 length equals 14 residues. Trimming at V came to 4 bases and at J to 4 bases, leaving 8 bases not matched to a gene. CDR1 is SQVTM and CDR2 is ANQGSEA in the germline V gene. CDR3 protein: CSVGRTGQSTEAFF. The CDR3 DNA reads TGCAGCGTTGGCAGGACAGGGCAAAGCACTGAAGCTTTCTTT.

Only a few counts were recorded for this clonotype. The V and J genes are TRBV7-8 and TRBJ2-7, with D perhaps TRBD1 (5 bases). Germline-derived CDR1 and CDR2 are SGHVS and FQNEAQ. Trimming took off 10 bases at V and 2 bases at J, with 18 bases between the two ends. The CDR3 covers 14 residues. This chain's CDR3 is CAIRDPDKTYEQYF. CDR3 nucleotide sequence: TGTGCCATCAGGGATCCGGATAAAACCTACGAGCAGTACTTC.

This clonotype has ten or more counts. This chain uses TRBV10-3 with TRBJ1-1, with TRBD1 identical over 11 bases. V lost 4 bases and J lost 6; bases outside the gene matches: 4. The CDR3 runs 14 residues. CDR1 and CDR2 from the germline V gene are ENHRY and SYGVKD. The CDR3 is CAISVGQGAPEAFF. CDR3 coding DNA: TGTGCCATCAGTGTAGGACAGGGGGCCCCTGAAGCTTTCTTT.